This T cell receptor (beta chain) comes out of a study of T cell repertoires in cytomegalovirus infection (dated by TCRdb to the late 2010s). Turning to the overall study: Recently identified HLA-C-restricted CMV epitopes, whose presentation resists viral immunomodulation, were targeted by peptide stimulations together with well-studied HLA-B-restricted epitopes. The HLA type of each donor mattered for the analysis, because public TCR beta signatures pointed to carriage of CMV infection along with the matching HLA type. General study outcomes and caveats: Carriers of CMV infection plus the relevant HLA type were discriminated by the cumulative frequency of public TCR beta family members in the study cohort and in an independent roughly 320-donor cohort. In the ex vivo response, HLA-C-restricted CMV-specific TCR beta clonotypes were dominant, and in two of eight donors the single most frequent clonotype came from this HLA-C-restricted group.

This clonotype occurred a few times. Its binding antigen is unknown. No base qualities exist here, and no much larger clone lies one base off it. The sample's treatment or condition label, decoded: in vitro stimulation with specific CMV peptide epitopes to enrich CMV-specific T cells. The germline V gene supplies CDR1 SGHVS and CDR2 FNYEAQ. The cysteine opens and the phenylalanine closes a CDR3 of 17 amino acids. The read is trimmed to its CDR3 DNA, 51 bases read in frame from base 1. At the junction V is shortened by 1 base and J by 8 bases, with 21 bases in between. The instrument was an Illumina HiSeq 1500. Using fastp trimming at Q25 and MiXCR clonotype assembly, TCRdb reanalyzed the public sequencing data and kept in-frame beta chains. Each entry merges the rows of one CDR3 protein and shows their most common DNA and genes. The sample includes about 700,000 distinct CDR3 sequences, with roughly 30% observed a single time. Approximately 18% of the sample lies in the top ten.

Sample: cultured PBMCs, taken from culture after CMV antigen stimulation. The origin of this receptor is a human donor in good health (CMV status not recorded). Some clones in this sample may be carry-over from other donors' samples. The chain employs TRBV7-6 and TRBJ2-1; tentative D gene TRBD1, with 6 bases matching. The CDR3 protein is CASSLGPSGSSGDEQFF. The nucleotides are TGTGCCAGCAGCTTAGGGCCCTCGGGGAGCTCAGGGGATGAGCAGTTCTTC.